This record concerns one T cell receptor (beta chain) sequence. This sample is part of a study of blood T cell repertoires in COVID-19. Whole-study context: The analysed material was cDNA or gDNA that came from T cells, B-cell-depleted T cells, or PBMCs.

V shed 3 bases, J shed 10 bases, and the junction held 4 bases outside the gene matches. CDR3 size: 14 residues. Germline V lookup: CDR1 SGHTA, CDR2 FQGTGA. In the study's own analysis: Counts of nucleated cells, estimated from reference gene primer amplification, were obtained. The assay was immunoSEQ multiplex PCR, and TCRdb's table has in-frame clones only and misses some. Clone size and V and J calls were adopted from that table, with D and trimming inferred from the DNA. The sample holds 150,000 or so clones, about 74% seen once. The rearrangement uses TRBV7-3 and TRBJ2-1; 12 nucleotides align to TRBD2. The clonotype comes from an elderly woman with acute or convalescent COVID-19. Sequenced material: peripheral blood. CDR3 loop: CASSLTSGSLEQFF. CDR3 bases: TGTGCCAGCAGCTTGACTAGCGGGAGTTTAGAGCAGTTCTTC. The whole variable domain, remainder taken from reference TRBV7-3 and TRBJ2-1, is GAGVSQTPSNKVTEKGKYVELRCDPISGHTALYWYRQSLGQGPEFLIYFQGTGAADDSGLPNDRFFAVRPEGSVSTLKIQRTERGDSAVYLCASSLTSGSLEQFFGPGTRLTVL.